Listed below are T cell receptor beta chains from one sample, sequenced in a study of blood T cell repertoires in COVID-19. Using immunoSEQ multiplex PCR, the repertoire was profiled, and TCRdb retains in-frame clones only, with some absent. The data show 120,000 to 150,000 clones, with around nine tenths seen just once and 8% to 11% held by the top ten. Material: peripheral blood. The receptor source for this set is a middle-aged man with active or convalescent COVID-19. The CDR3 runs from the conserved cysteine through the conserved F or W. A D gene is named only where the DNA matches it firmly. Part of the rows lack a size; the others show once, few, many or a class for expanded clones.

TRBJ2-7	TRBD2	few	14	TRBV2	TGTGCCAGCAGCGCCATGGGCGGGAGATACGAGCAGTACTTC	CASSAMGGRYEQYF
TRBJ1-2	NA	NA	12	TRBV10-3	TGTGCCATCAGTGAAGGGGGCTATGGCTACACCTTC	CAISEGGYGYTF
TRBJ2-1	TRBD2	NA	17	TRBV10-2	TGCGCCAGCAGTGAGACACCTACTAGCGGGAGGGCCGGGGAGCAGTTCTTC	CASSETPTSGRAGEQFF
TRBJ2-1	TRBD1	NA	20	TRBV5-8	TGTGCCAGCAGTTTAAAAGGACAGGGGGCGCGTTCGTTTCGCTACAATGAGCAGTTCTTC	CASSLKGQGARSFRYNEQFF
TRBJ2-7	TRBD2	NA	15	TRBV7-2	TGTGCCAGCTTCTTAGCGGGAGGGCCGAGCTACGAGCAGTACTTC	CASFLAGGPSYEQYF
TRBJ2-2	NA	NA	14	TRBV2	TGTGCCAGCAGACGGGACACCGACACCGGGGAGCTGTTTTTT	CASRRDTDTGELFF
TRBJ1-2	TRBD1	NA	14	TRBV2	TGTGCCAGCAGTGGACAGGGAATAGTCGGCGTCTACACCTTC	CASSGQGIVGVYTF
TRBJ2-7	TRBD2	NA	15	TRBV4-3	TGCGCCAGCAGCCAACTAGCGGTGAGCTCCTACGAGCAGTACTTC	CASSQLAVSSYEQYF
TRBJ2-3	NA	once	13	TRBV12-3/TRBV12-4	TGTGCCAGCAGTTTGCGGGCCTTAGATACGCAGTATTTT	CASSLRALDTQYF
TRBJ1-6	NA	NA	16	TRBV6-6	TGTGCCAGCAGGTTCATCTCGGCAGGGGAAAATTCACCCCTCCACTTT	CASRFISAGENSPLHF
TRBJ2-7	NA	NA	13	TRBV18	TGTGCCAGCTCAAGTGGAGAAACCTACGAGCAGTACTTC	CASSSGETYEQYF
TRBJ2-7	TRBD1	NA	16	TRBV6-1	TGTGCCAGCAGTGTTCCGCCGGGACAGGGGCTAAACGAGCAGTACTTC	CASSVPPGQGLNEQYF
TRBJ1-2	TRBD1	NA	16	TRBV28	TGTGCCAGCAGTTGGGACAGGGAGCGGTCTTCCTATGGCTACACCTTC	CASSWDRERSSYGYTF
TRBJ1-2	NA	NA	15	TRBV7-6	TGTGCCAGCAGCTTAATCGCCGAGACAATGGATGGCTACACCTTC	CASSLIAETMDGYTF
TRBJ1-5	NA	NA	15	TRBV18	TGTGCCAGCTCACCGACCAAGCAGGGGAGTCAGCCCCAGCATTTT	CASSPTKQGSQPQHF
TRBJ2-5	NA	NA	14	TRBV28	TGTGCCAGCAGTTTTCCTAGCATGCAAGAGACCCAGTACTTC	CASSFPSMQETQYF
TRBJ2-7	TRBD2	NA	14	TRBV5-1	TGCGCCAGCTCCTTAGCGGGTACCTCCTACGAGCAGTACTTC	CASSLAGTSYEQYF
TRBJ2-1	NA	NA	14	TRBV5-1	TGCGCCAGCAGGGGGCAGGGGGGCCCGAATGAGCAGTTCTTC	CASRGQGGPNEQFF
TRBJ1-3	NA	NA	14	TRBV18	TGTGCCAGCTCACCGCAGGCTTCTGGAAACACCATATATTTT	CASSPQASGNTIYF
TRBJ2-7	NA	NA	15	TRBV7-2	TGTGCCAGCAGCTTAGGGGCCGGGAGTATCTACGAGCAGTACTTC	CASSLGAGSIYEQYF
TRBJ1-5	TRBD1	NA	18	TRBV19	TGTGCCAGTAGTATGGGGGACAGGGGTGTCCTACCGGCACAGCCCCAGCATTTT	CASSMGDRGVLPAQPQHF
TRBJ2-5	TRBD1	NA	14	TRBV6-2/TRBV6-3	TGTGCCAGCAGTTACCCCGGGACAGTCCAGACCCAGTACTTC	CASSYPGTVQTQYF
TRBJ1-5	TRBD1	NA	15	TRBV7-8	TGTGCCAGCAGCACCCGACAGGGCTGGGATCAGCCCCAGCATTTT	CASSTRQGWDQPQHF
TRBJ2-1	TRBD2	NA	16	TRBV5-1	TGCGCCAGCAGCTTGGGGGGTACTAGCGGGACGGATGAGCAGTTCTTC	CASSLGGTSGTDEQFF
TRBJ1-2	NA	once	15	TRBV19	TGTGCCAGTAGTATAGCCCGGACAGCCAACTATGGCTACACCTTC	CASSIARTANYGYTF
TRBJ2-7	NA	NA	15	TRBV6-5	TGTGCCAGCAGTTACTCACGGGGAGTGAGCTACGAGCAGTACTTC	CASSYSRGVSYEQYF
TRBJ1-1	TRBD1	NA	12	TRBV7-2	TGTGCCAGCAGCTTGGGGGACAGGAAAGCTTTCTTT	CASSLGDRKAFF
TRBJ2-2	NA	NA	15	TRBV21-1	TGTGCCAGCAGCAATAGGGGCGGGAAGGCCGGGGAGCTGTTTTTT	CASSNRGGKAGELFF
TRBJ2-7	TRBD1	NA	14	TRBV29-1	TGCAGCGTTGAAGGCTGGACAGGGGGCAGGGAGCAGTACTTC	CSVEGWTGGREQYF
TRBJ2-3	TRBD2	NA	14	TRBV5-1	TGCGCCAGCCGATCGACTAGCGGCACAGATACGCAGTATTTT	CASRSTSGTDTQYF
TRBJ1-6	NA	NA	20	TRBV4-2	TGTGCCAGCAGCCAAGAGTTTACAGTGTCCCCGAGCTCCTATAATTCACCCCTCCACTTT	CASSQEFTVSPSSYNSPLHF
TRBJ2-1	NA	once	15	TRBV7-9	TGTGCCAGCAGCCTCCGAGAGAGTACCATAGATGAGCAGTTCTTC	CASSLRESTIDEQFF
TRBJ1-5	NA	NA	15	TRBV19	TGTGCCAGTACCGATCTGGCAGGTAACAATCAGCCCCAGCATTTT	CASTDLAGNNQPQHF
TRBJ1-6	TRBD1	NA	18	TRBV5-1	TGCGCCAGCAGCTTGGCCGAAGGGACAGGGTTATGGAATTCACCCCTCCACTTT	CASSLAEGTGLWNSPLHF
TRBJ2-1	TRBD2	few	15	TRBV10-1	TGCGCCAGCAGTGAGTCGCCTAGCGGGAGGGGTGAGCAGTTCTTC	CASSESPSGRGEQFF
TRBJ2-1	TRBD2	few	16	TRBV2	TGTGCCAGCAGTGAAATACCTAGCGGGAGGGCTAATGAGCAGTTCTTC	CASSEIPSGRANEQFF
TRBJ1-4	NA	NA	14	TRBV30	TGTGCCTGGAGTGGCCCAGGGGTGGATGAAAAACTGTTTTTT	CAWSGPGVDEKLFF
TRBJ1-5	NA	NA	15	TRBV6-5	TGTGCCAGCGTACCGGGGATTCCTCTCAATCAGCCCCAGCATTTT	CASVPGIPLNQPQHF
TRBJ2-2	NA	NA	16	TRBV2	TGTGCCAGCGGACTACAGGGGGGGAAAAACACCGGGGAGCTGTTTTTT	CASGLQGGKNTGELFF
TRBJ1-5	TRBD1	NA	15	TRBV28	TGTGCCAGCAGCGAGGACAGGGCTAGCAATCAGCCCCAGCATTTT	CASSEDRASNQPQHF
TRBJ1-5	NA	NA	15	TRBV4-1	TGCGCCAGCAGCCAAGATTGGAGGAGCAATCAGCCCCAGCATTTT	CASSQDWRSNQPQHF
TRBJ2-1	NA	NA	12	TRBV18	TGTGCCAGCTCACCACAGGGGAATGAGCAGTTCTTC	CASSPQGNEQFF
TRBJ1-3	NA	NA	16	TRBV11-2	TGTGCCAGCAGCTTAGATCCCACAGGTTCTGGAAACACCATATATTTT	CASSLDPTGSGNTIYF
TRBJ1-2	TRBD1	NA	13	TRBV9	TGTGCCAGCAGCTCCGGGACAGACTATGGCTACACCTTC	CASSSGTDYGYTF
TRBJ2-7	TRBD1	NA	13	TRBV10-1	TGCGCCAGCGCATGGGACAGCTCCTACGAGCAGTACTTC	CASAWDSSYEQYF
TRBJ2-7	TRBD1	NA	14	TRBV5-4	TGTGCCAGCAGCTCCACCCTGACAGGGTCCGAGCAGTACTTC	CASSSTLTGSEQYF
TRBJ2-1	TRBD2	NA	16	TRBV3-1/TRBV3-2	TGTGCCAGCAGCACCCGGACTAGCGGGACCTACAATGAGCAGTTCTTC	CASSTRTSGTYNEQFF
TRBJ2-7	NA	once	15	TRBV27	TGTGCCAGCAGTTTAGATCGGGGACTCACCTACGAGCAGTACTTC	CASSLDRGLTYEQYF
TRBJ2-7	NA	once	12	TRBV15	TGTGCCACCAGCACCTTAGAGGGAGAGCAGTACTTC	CATSTLEGEQYF
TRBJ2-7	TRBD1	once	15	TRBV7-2	TGTGCCAGCAGCCTCTCGACAGGGCCAACCTACGAGCAGTACTTC	CASSLSTGPTYEQYF
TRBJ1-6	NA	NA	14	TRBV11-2	TGTGCCAGCAGCTTAGATAGGGGAAATTCACCCCTCCACTTT	CASSLDRGNSPLHF
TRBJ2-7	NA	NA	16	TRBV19	TGTGCCAGTAGTAGTGCCACCCGCCCAGGCACCTACGAGCAGTACTTC	CASSSATRPGTYEQYF
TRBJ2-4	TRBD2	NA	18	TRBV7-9	TGTGCCAGCAGCTTAGGGCCCTGGACTAGCCTAGCCAAAAACATTCAGTACTTC	CASSLGPWTSLAKNIQYF
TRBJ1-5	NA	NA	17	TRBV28	TGTGCCAGCAGTTTACTTACTCGGCAGGCAGTAAATCAGCCCCAGCATTTT	CASSLLTRQAVNQPQHF